A single sample is the source of the 2 T cell receptor beta chains below, sequenced in a study of OX40 agonist ivuxolimab in advanced cancers. Using immunoSEQ multiplex PCR, the repertoire was profiled, and TCRdb retains in-frame clones only, with some absent. The sample carries 5,500 to 7,000 clones, roughly three quarters recorded once. The input for sequencing was CD4+ or CD8+ T cells sorted from blood, taken in a trial of the OX40 agonist ivuxolimab. The receptors stem from an adult with an advanced solid tumor such as melanoma, head and neck, liver or kidney cancer.

The chain uses TRBV4-1 and TRBJ2-5, with 7 positions matching TRBD1. The CDR3 is made up of 15 amino acids. Trimming took 0 bases from V and 2 from J; bases not matched to a gene: 3. Germline values: CDR1 MGHRA, CDR2 YSYEKL. The CDR3 region is CASSQEWTGQETQYF. The DNA for the CDR3 is TGCGCCAGCAGCCAAGAGTGGACAGGACAAGAGACCCAGTACTTC.

This clone has a handful of counts. The J gene is TRBJ1-5, the V gene TRBV28; no firm D call. This CDR3 has 16 amino acids. Trimming left V 3 bases short and J 5 bases short, with 17 bases between. The germline CDR1 and CDR2 sequences are MDHEN and SYDVKM. This CDR3 reads CASSFAETETHQPQHF. In nucleotides, the CDR3 is TGTGCCAGCAGTTTCGCTGAGACTGAAACCCATCAGCCCCAGCATTTT.